This T cell receptor beta chain comes out of a study of response to subunit inactivated influenza vaccine. Overall study results and limits: After each seasonal influenza vaccination, few new T cells are recruited, the authors suggested.

TCRdb fed the RT-PCR reads into MiXCR, producing one record per CDR3 protein. The table lists around 710,000 distinct CDR3 sequences, approximately 15% of them singletons. The germline CDR1 and CDR2 sequences are DFQATT and SNEGSKA (reference sequence). J gave up 3 bases and V 6 bases, and 9 bases lay outside the gene matches. There are 14 residues in the CDR3. Concerning this clonotype: Its antigen is unknown.

The clonotype was recovered from a man in his fifties who received an inactivated influenza vaccine. This chain uses TRBV20-1 with TRBJ2-7; TRBD2 aligns across 9 bases. Here the sequenced sample was PBMCs from blood, taken 14 to 15 days before vaccination. CDR3 region: CSARLAGPFYEQYF. The CDR3 region has the DNA TGCAGTGCGCGCCTAGCGGGACCGTTCTACGAGCAGTACTTC.